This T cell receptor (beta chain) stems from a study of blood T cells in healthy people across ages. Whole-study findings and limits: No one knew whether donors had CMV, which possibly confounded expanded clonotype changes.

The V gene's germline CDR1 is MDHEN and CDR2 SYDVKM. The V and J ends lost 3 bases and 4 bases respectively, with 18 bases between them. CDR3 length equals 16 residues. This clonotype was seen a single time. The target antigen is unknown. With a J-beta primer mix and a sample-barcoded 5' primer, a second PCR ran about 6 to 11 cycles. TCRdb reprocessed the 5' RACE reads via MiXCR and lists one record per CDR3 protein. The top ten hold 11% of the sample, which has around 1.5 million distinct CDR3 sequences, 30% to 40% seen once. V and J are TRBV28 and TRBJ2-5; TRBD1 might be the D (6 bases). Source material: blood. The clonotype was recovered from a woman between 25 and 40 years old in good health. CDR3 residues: CASSFMRTDQRETQYF. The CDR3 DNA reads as TGTGCCAGCAGTTTTATGAGGACAGACCAACGAGAGACCCAGTACTTC.